The rows below give T cell receptor beta chains drawn from one sample of a study of T cell responses to AZD1222 COVID-19 vaccine. Assay: immunoSEQ multiplex PCR; the TCRdb copy retains only in-frame clones and omits some. The sample consists of 85,000 to 130,000 clones, 93% of them appearing once. The sample here was peripheral blood, taken on day 0 of AZD1222 vaccination. The source of these receptors is an adult in good health. The CDR3 runs from the conserved cysteine through the conserved F or W. The order of the fields is J gene, clone size, D gene, V gene, CDR3 protein, CDR3 DNA. D genes are given only for firm matches. Clone size is not always given. Where it is, it says once, few, many or a class for expanded clones.

J gene: TRBJ1-5
clone size: -
D gene: -
V gene: TRBV2
CDR3 protein: CASGTFDNQPQHF
CDR3 DNA: TGTGCCAGCGGGACGTTCGACAATCAGCCCCAGCATTTT

J gene: TRBJ2-7
clone size: -
D gene: -
V gene: TRBV14
CDR3 protein: CASSQDWLSGVQYF
CDR3 DNA: TGTGCCAGCAGCCAAGATTGGTTGTCCGGGGTGCAGTACTTC

J gene: TRBJ1-2
clone size: -
D gene: TRBD1
V gene: TRBV6-5
CDR3 protein: CASRWTGSVGYTF
CDR3 DNA: TGTGCCAGCAGATGGACAGGATCGGTGGGCTACACCTTC

J gene: TRBJ2-7
clone size: -
D gene: -
V gene: TRBV5-1
CDR3 protein: CASSRSWLGGYEQYF
CDR3 DNA: TGCGCCAGCAGCCGGTCCTGGCTAGGCGGCTACGAGCAGTACTTC

J gene: TRBJ2-7
clone size: -
D gene: -
V gene: TRBV4-1
CDR3 protein: CASSRTSAGEQYF
CDR3 DNA: TGCGCCAGCAGCCGTACTTCTGCGGGAGAGCAGTACTTC

J gene: TRBJ1-2
clone size: -
D gene: -
V gene: TRBV27
CDR3 protein: CASSPTRDPKPFNYGYTF
CDR3 DNA: TGTGCCAGCAGTCCGACCCGGGACCCCAAACCGTTTAACTATGGCTACACCTTC

J gene: TRBJ1-5
clone size: once
D gene: -
V gene: TRBV3-1/TRBV3-2
CDR3 protein: CASSQEGTHSNQPQHF
CDR3 DNA: TGTGCCAGCAGCCAAGAGGGGACACATAGCAATCAGCCCCAGCATTTT

J gene: TRBJ1-2
clone size: -
D gene: TRBD1
V gene: TRBV29-1
CDR3 protein: CSVTLTGANYGYTF
CDR3 DNA: TGCAGCGTCACTTTGACAGGGGCTAACTATGGCTACACCTTC

J gene: TRBJ1-6
clone size: -
D gene: -
V gene: TRBV4-1
CDR3 protein: CASSQDRNYNSPLHF
CDR3 DNA: TGCGCCAGCAGCCAAGACAGAAACTATAATTCACCCCTCCACTTT

J gene: TRBJ2-3
clone size: -
D gene: -
V gene: TRBV18
CDR3 protein: CASSPPAAVDTQYF
CDR3 DNA: TGTGCCAGCTCACCACCAGCTGCTGTTGACACGCAGTATTTT